Listed below are T cell receptor beta chains from one sample, sequenced in a study of T-cell reconstitution after alpha-beta-depleted transplantation in children. Each CDR3 protein is one row after TCRdb ran MiXCR on the PCR reads. The sample has about 900,000 distinct CDR3 sequences, about 29% seen once. Here the sequenced sample was PBMCs, mostly from graft donor cells, taken 360 days after TCRalphabeta/CD19-depleted stem cell transplant. The receptors here all came from a boy in the first two years of life who had a stem cell transplant for SCID, so the T cells may come from the graft donor. Both conserved end residues are part of each CDR3. The D gene is left open where the match is weak. Only part of the rows carry a size: once, few, many, or a class if the clone is expanded.

D gene	V gene	CDR3 length	clone size	J gene	CDR3 DNA	CDR3 protein
NA	TRBV7-9	16	NA	TRBJ2-7	TGTGCCAGCAGCCCATCGACAGCGGATACTTTCTACGAGCAGTACTTC	CASSPSTADTFYEQYF
NA	TRBV12-3/TRBV12-4	21	NA	TRBJ2-3	TGTGCCAGCTACAGCCCCGGCCGGAGGGTATTTCGTCCCCGGGCCCCAGATACGCAGTATTTT	CASYSPGRRVFRPRAPDTQYF
NA	TRBV18	15	NA	TRBJ1-1	TGTGCCAGCTCACCCGAGGTGGCAGCGAACACTGAAGCTTTCTTT	CASSPEVAANTEAFF
TRBD1	TRBV12-3/TRBV12-4	14	few	TRBJ2-3	TGTGCCAGCAGGGACAGGGGGCTCACAGATACGCAGTATTTT	CASRDRGLTDTQYF
TRBD1	TRBV28	16	NA	TRBJ1-6	TGTGCCAGCAGTACCTTCAACAGGGGGTATAATTCACCCCTCCACTTT	CASSTFNRGYNSPLHF
NA	TRBV7-9	15	NA	TRBJ2-5	TGTGCCAGCAGCTTAGTAGGGTCATTGGGAGAGACCCAGTACTTC	CASSLVGSLGETQYF
TRBD2	TRBV4-2	16	NA	TRBJ2-2	TGTGCCAGCAGCCAAGGGCGGGGGGGCCCGACCGGGGAGCTGTTTTTT	CASSQGRGGPTGELFF
TRBD1	TRBV6-5	16	NA	TRBJ2-6	TGTGCCAGCAGTTCCGGACAGGGAGCCGGGGCCAACGTCCTGACTTTC	CASSSGQGAGANVLTF
NA	TRBV20-1	16	NA	TRBJ1-3	TGCAGTGCTAGGAAGGGTATTCGATACTCTGGAAACACCATATATTTT	CSARKGIRYSGNTIYF
TRBD1	TRBV7-9	12	few	TRBJ1-6	TGTGCCAGCAGCTTGGGACAGGCCCTCCTCCACTTT	CASSLGQALLHF
NA	TRBV3-1	19	NA	TRBJ2-7	TGTGCCAGCAGCCAAGGAGTTTTCAGGGATGGTTTTGGACAAAGTGAGCAGTACTTC	CASSQGVFRDGFGQSEQYF
TRBD1	TRBV2	15	NA	TRBJ2-3	TGTGCCAGCAGTGGCCCAGGGGGAGGCACAGATACGCAGTATTTT	CASSGPGGGTDTQYF
NA	TRBV12-5	15	NA	TRBJ2-2	TGTGCTAGTCTCCTTGGTTGGGGTTCCACCGGGGAGCTGTTTTTT	CASLLGWGSTGELFF
TRBD2	TRBV6-1	14	NA	TRBJ2-1	TGTGCCAGCAGAACCGGGGGGAAGGTCAATGAGCAGTTCTTC	CASRTGGKVNEQFF
NA	TRBV5-1	13	NA	TRBJ2-7	TGCGCCAGCAGCTTGGGTATTTTGGCCGAGCAGTACTTC	CASSLGILAEQYF
NA	TRBV25-1	13	NA	TRBJ1-2	TGTGCCAGCAGGGGGGGTGGCTATTATGGCTACACCTTC	CASRGGGYYGYTF
NA	TRBV12-3/TRBV12-4	15	NA	TRBJ2-7	TGTGCCAGCAGCCCCCGCAATAGAGGAACCTACGAGCAGTACTTC	CASSPRNRGTYEQYF
TRBD1	TRBV18	15	NA	TRBJ1-6	TGTGCCAGCTCACCACCGAAGGGGGCTAATTCACCCCTCCACTTT	CASSPPKGANSPLHF
TRBD2	TRBV4-1	18	NA	TRBJ2-1	TGCGCCAGCAGCCAAGTAGGCCTAGCGGGGGGGCCTCGAAGTGAGCAGTTCTTC	CASSQVGLAGGPRSEQFF
NA	TRBV10-3	14	NA	TRBJ2-7	TGTGCCATCAGTGGGAACCGACTCGCGGAGGAGCAGTACTTC	CAISGNRLAEEQYF
TRBD2	TRBV4-2	16	few	TRBJ2-3	TGTGCCAGCAGCCAATTCCTAGCGGGGAACACAGATACGCAGTATTTT	CASSQFLAGNTDTQYF
NA	TRBV27	15	NA	TRBJ2-5	TGTGCCAGCAAGGAATATTATCAGGGCCCAGAGACCCAGTACTTC	CASKEYYQGPETQYF
NA	TRBV20-1	11	NA	TRBJ2-3	TGCAGTGCTAGATCAGCAGATACGCAGTATTTT	CSARSADTQYF
NA	TRBV4-1	19	NA	TRBJ2-3	TGCGCCAGCAGCCAAGATGCCGCGATGGGGCGGGGACTTACAGATACGCAGTATTTT	CASSQDAAMGRGLTDTQYF
TRBD2	TRBV4-1	15	NA	TRBJ2-7	TGCGCCAGCAGCCACCCAGCGGGAGGCTCCTACGAGCAGTACTTC	CASSHPAGGSYEQYF
TRBD2	TRBV11-2	20	few	TRBJ2-3	TGTGCCAGCAGCCTGAGGTGGAGGACGCTAGCGGGGGCCCTCACAGATACGCAGTATTTT	CASSLRWRTLAGALTDTQYF
TRBD2	TRBV4-1	16	NA	TRBJ2-7	TGCGCCAGCAGCCAAGATGGGCGGGGGGGCCTCGGCGAGCAGTACTTC	CASSQDGRGGLGEQYF
NA	TRBV2	16	few	TRBJ2-1	TGTGCCAGCAAGCTTTCTAGGGGGAGTTCCTACAATGAGCAGTTCTTC	CASKLSRGSSYNEQFF
NA	TRBV5-1	16	NA	TRBJ2-5	TGCGCCAGCAGCTTGGCCGGGGCGTCGGGTCAAGAGACCCAGTACTTC	CASSLAGASGQETQYF
TRBD1	TRBV11-1	17	NA	TRBJ2-1	TGTGCCAGCAGCTTAAACCGGGGACAGGGGGGATACAATGAGCAGTTCTTC	CASSLNRGQGGYNEQFF
NA	TRBV5-1	15	few	TRBJ1-2	TGCGCCAGCAGCTTCGCACAGGGAGAGATCTATGGCTACACCTTC	CASSFAQGEIYGYTF
NA	TRBV5-1	15	NA	TRBJ2-1	TGCGCCAGCAGCTTGGGATTGGGCAGTAAAAATGAGCAGTTCTTC	CASSLGLGSKNEQFF
NA	TRBV27	19	NA	TRBJ2-5	TGTGCCAGCAGTTCATCTGTGCCTGTCCGCTGGGCCTCCGGCTGGACCCAGTACTTC	CASSSSVPVRWASGWTQYF
TRBD1	TRBV5-1	15	NA	TRBJ2-5	TGCGCCAGCAGTTTGGGGACAGACCTCCAAGAGACCCAGTACTTC	CASSLGTDLQETQYF
NA	TRBV29-1	15	many	TRBJ2-5	TGCAGCGTTGATTTTTTGGGCAGGCTCCAAGAGACCCAGTACTTC	CSVDFLGRLQETQYF
TRBD1	TRBV7-2	10	few	TRBJ2-1	TGTGCCAGCAGCTTAGTTCCCAGGGGGTTC	CASSLVPRGF
TRBD2	TRBV5-1	16	NA	TRBJ2-2	TGCGCCAGCAGCCCGCCGACTAGCGGGGGGACCGGGGAGCTGTTTTTT	CASSPPTSGGTGELFF
NA	TRBV12-3/TRBV12-4	14	NA	TRBJ1-2	TGTGCCAGCAGTTTAAAGGGAACTGGGAGAGGCTACACCTTC	CASSLKGTGRGYTF
NA	TRBV7-6	17	NA	TRBJ2-3	TGTGCCAGCAGCTTAGATACGGCGGGGGCTGCGGTAGATACGCAGTATTTT	CASSLDTAGAAVDTQYF
TRBD2	TRBV20-1	14	few	TRBJ2-3	TGCAGTGCTAGAGAAGGGGACTACACAGATACGCAGTATTTT	CSAREGDYTDTQYF
NA	TRBV4-3	16	NA	TRBJ2-6	TGCGCCAGCAGCCCATCAGGGCCCCCCGGGGCCAACGTCCTGACTTTC	CASSPSGPPGANVLTF
NA	TRBV7-8	13	few	TRBJ1-4	TGTGCCAGCAGCTACAGGAATAATGAAAAACTGTTTTTT	CASSYRNNEKLFF
NA	TRBV12-3/TRBV12-4	15	few	TRBJ1-4	TGTGCCAGCACTCTTTGGGGCAGACTTAATGAAAAACTGTTTTTT	CASTLWGRLNEKLFF
TRBD1	TRBV12-3/TRBV12-4	14	NA	TRBJ2-1	TGTGCCAGCACCCGAGGACAGGTTTCCAATGAGCAGTTCTTC	CASTRGQVSNEQFF
NA	TRBV5-1	15	NA	TRBJ2-3	TGCGCCAGCAGCTTGGTGGGCAGGGGTTCAGATACGCAGTATTTT	CASSLVGRGSDTQYF
NA	TRBV27	16	NA	TRBJ2-6	TGTGCCAGCAGGAAGGGGCAACTCTCTGGGGCCAACGTCCTGACTTTC	CASRKGQLSGANVLTF
NA	TRBV5-1	15	NA	TRBJ1-3	TGCGCCAGCAGCGGGGGACCGGGGGCCGGAAACACCATATATTTT	CASSGGPGAGNTIYF
NA	TRBV11-2	14	NA	TRBJ1-2	TGTGCCAGCAGCTTAGGCTCTCACCCTTATGGCTACACCTTC	CASSLGSHPYGYTF
TRBD2	TRBV29-1	15	few	TRBJ2-2	TGCAGCGTTGAATCCCGGCAGGGAGGGACCGGGGAGCTGTTTTTT	CSVESRQGGTGELFF
NA	TRBV7-3	17	NA	TRBJ2-2	TGTGCCAGCAGCCCAGCAACAGGGCCCTTAGGAACCGGGGAGCTGTTTTTT	CASSPATGPLGTGELFF
NA	TRBV12-3/TRBV12-4	16	NA	TRBJ2-1	TGTGCCAGCGGCGTAGCAGGGGCCCCGAGGGGGAATGAGCAGTTCTTC	CASGVAGAPRGNEQFF
NA	TRBV20-1	12	few	TRBJ1-1	TGCAGTGCTAGCCGTCCGGGGACTGAAGCTTTCTTT	CSASRPGTEAFF
TRBD2	TRBV29-1	16	many	TRBJ2-1	TGCAGCGTCGCACTTCACGGGACTAGGGGGTTCAATGAGCAGTTCTTC	CSVALHGTRGFNEQFF
NA	TRBV19	13	NA	TRBJ1-3	TGTGCCAGTAAAGACGTGGGGGCAAACACCATATATTTT	CASKDVGANTIYF